These 23 T cell receptor beta chains were sequenced from one sample in a study of T-cell reconstitution after alpha-beta-depleted transplantation in children. During its preparation, the TCRbeta library received unique molecular identifiers. One entry per CDR3 protein, called by TCRdb with MiXCR from the PCR reads. The table lists some 200,000 distinct CDR3 sequences, approximately 11% of them singletons. This sample comprised PBMCs, obtained before TCRalphabeta/CD19-depleted stem cell transplant. The receptors were sampled from a child under two years old with acute myeloid leukemia, due to receive a stem cell transplant.

This clonotype was observed many times. The gene calls are TRBV10-3 and TRBJ2-2, with TRBD2 matching 7 bases. This CDR3 spans 16 amino acids. Per germline, CDR1 ENHRY and CDR2 SYGVKD. V lost 10 bases to trimming and J lost 5 bases; unmatched junction nucleotides: 16. CDR3 coding DNA: TGTGCCAGCGGTGTAGGCGGGGGTCTTCAAACCGGGGAGCTGTTTTTT. It translates to CASGVGGGLQTGELFF.

This clonotype has at least ten counts. The chain carries TRBV5-1 and TRBJ2-1, with D unclear. The germline V gene has CDR1 SGHRS and CDR2 YFSETQ. This CDR3 has 14 amino acids. V lost 0 bases to trimming and J lost 5 bases, with 9 bases between them. CDR3 sequence reads: CASSLETPDNEQFF. CDR3 in DNA: TGCGCCAGCAGCTTGGAGACCCCCGACAATGAGCAGTTCTTC.

The CDR3 DNA reads as TGTGCCAGCAGCCCAGAAACTAGCGGCAGCTCCTACAATGAGCAGTTCTTC. It translates to CASSPETSGSSYNEQFF. This chain links TRBV7-6 with TRBJ2-1, with 8 nucleotides matching TRBD2. CDR3 length equals 17 residues. Looked up from germline, CDR1 is SGHVS and CDR2 is FNYEAQ. J was trimmed by 0 bases and V by 5 bases; bases with no gene match: 9.

This clonotype was counted a few times. The chain carries TRBV3-1 and TRBJ2-2; a possible D gene is TRBD1 (5 bases). CDR1 is LGHDT, CDR2 YNNKEL, per germline (reference sequence). This CDR3 has 19 residues. V was shortened by 0 bases and J by 3 bases, with 20 bases between the two germline ends. The DNA of the CDR3 is TGTGCCAGCAGCCAAGATCCAGGGTGGCAAGGGGTTTACACCGGGGAGCTGTTTTTT. Translation gives CASSQDPGWQGVYTGELFF.

This clonotype was observed a few times. The chain combines TRBV3-1 with TRBJ2-1; TRBD2 agrees at 11 bases. V gave up 1 base and J gave up 3 bases; unmatched junction bases: 11. Germline V gene data show CDR1 as LGHDT and CDR2 as YNNKEL (reference sequence). The CDR3 covers 19 residues. The CDR3 protein is CASSQVQIAGGPHYNEQFF. For the CDR3, the DNA is TGTGCCAGCAGCCAAGTCCAAATAGCGGGAGGGCCTCACTACAATGAGCAGTTCTTC.

There are many counts of this clonotype. This chain joins TRBV20-1 and TRBJ1-5; D is uncertain. This CDR3 spans 14 amino acids. The germline V gene has CDR1 DFQATT and CDR2 SNEGSKA (reference sequence). The V end was cut by 0 bases, the J end by 10 bases, with 16 bases between. CDR3 sequence (DNA): TGCAGTGCTAGAGATTTGCGGGAGGAGGGACCCCAGCATTTT. Protein product: CSARDLREEGPQHF.

This clonotype was recorded many times. The chain carries TRBV12-3 or TRBV12-4 and TRBJ1-3, with 9 bases aligning to TRBD1. V trimming: 6 bases; J trimming: 2 bases; junction bases outside the gene matches: 5. The CDR3 sequence is 15 residues long. The CDR3 DNA is TGTGCCAGCAGGGGACAGGGAGGTGCTGGAAACACCATATATTTT. It yields the protein CASRGQGGAGNTIYF.

This clonotype has a count of ten or more. The chain couples TRBV20-1 to TRBJ2-3; 11 bases fit TRBD2. There are 15 residues in the CDR3. Germline assignment: CDR1 DFQATT and CDR2 SNEGSKA (reference sequence). The V and J ends lost 6 bases and 4 bases, in that order; junction bases with no gene match: 9. The CDR3 protein is CSAYSSGGWADTQYF. CDR3 sequence (DNA): TGCAGTGCCTACTCTAGCGGGGGGTGGGCAGATACGCAGTATTTT.

This clonotype showed up just once. The rearrangement uses TRBV30 and TRBJ2-1, with D possibly being TRBD2 (5 bases). Germline assignment: CDR1 GTSNPN and CDR2 SVGIG (reference sequence). The CDR3 has 15 amino acids. The V end was cut by 4 bases, the J end by 1 base, with 14 bases between. For the CDR3, the DNA is TGTGCCTGGAAAGTTCGCGGGTTATCCTACAATGAGCAGTTCTTC. It specifies CAWKVRGLSYNEQFF.

This clonotype appeared many times. The chain is built from TRBV7-2 and TRBJ1-1; D gene uncertain. Trimming pared 4 bases from V and 1 base from J, leaving 10 bases between. The CDR3 extends over 14 amino acids. The germline V gene has CDR1 SGHTA and CDR2 FQGNSA. CDR3 region: CASSWYSPNTEAFF. CDR3 nucleotide sequence: TGTGCCAGCAGCTGGTACAGTCCGAACACTGAAGCTTTCTTT.

This clonotype was observed many times. The chain is built from TRBV9 and TRBJ2-2, with 7 positions matching TRBD2. CDR1 SGDLS and CDR2 YYNGEE come from the germline V gene. V dropped 4 bases and J dropped 4; count of bases not matched to a gene: 7. CDR3 length: 15 residues. CDR3 sequence reads: CASSPSGMGTGELFF. DNA of the CDR3: TGTGCCAGCAGCCCCAGCGGGATGGGCACCGGGGAGCTGTTTTTT.

This clonotype occurred many times. J is TRBJ2-5 and V is TRBV20-1; D is ambiguous. V was shortened by 2 bases and J by 1 base, with 11 bases between the two germline ends. The CDR3 runs 14 residues. Germline CDR1 DFQATT, CDR2 SNEGSKA (reference sequence). The chain's CDR3 is CSARPPVSQETQYF. The CDR3 DNA is TGCAGTGCTAGACCCCCCGTCAGCCAAGAGACCCAGTACTTC.

This clonotype was counted many times. In nucleotides, the CDR3 is TGTGCCAGCAGTTTAATTAGCGGGAGGGATACGCAGTATTTT. Protein: CASSLISGRDTQYF. The genes are TRBV12-3 or TRBV12-4 and TRBJ2-3; 10 positions match TRBD2. The CDR3 is made up of 14 amino acids. The V and J ends lost 2 bases and 6 bases, in that order; junction bases with no gene match: 2.

This clonotype was seen ten or more times. J is TRBJ1-2 and V is TRBV6-5, with D perhaps TRBD1 (5 bases). CDR3 size: 14 residues. Trimming shortened V by 4 bases and J by 4 bases, and 13 bases separated the two germline ends. Germline loops: CDR1 MNHEY, CDR2 SVGAGI. The CDR3 spells CASSSGAFTYGYTF. Here the CDR3 DNA reads TGTGCCAGCAGTTCCGGGGCCTTCACCTATGGCTACACCTTC.

The DNA of the CDR3 is TGTGCCAGCTCCCCCCACTTTAGCGGGAGAGATACAGATACGCAGTATTTT. Translating it yields CASSPHFSGRDTDTQYF. This sequence joins TRBV28 and TRBJ2-3, with 9 bases that match TRBD2. The CDR3 extends over 17 amino acids. J lost 3 bases, V lost 8 bases, and 15 bases had no gene match. Germline V gene data show CDR1 as MDHEN and CDR2 as SYDVKM.

The table lists this clonotype with many counts. V usage is TRBV7-2 and J usage is TRBJ1-5; the D gene is possibly TRBD1 (5 bases). The V end was cut by 1 base, the J end by 3 bases, with 10 bases between. Germline CDR1 and CDR2: SGHTA and FQGNSA. The CDR3 runs 15 residues. For the CDR3, the DNA is TGTGCCAGCAGCTTAGATGGGGCCCCCAATCAGCCCCAGCATTTT. Its translation: CASSLDGAPNQPQHF.

In nucleotides, the CDR3 is TGCAGTGCTAGAGATGTAGGACTAGCCAACAATGAGCAGTTCTTC. It yields the protein CSARDVGLANNEQFF. This rearrangement joins TRBV20-1 to TRBJ2-1, with 8 bases identical to TRBD2. This CDR3 contains 15 residues. From germline, CDR1 is DFQATT and CDR2 SNEGSKA (reference sequence). V gave up 0 bases and J gave up 5 bases; unmatched junction bases: 6.

The chain has TRBV5-6 and TRBJ2-5; D possibly uses TRBD1 or TRBD2 (5 bases each). V was trimmed by 4 bases and J by 3 bases, leaving 16 bases between them. This CDR3 has 15 amino acids. CDR1 SGHDT and CDR2 YYEEEE come from the germline V gene. CDR3 loop: CASSPGRLLKETQYF. As DNA, the CDR3 is TGTGCCAGCAGCCCGGGACGACTCCTAAAAGAGACCCAGTACTTC.

This clonotype was seen ten or more times. This chain links TRBV24-1 with TRBJ2-3, with 8 bases aligning to TRBD2. The CDR3 has 16 amino acids. Losses at the gene ends were 2 bases for V and 3 bases for J; bases not matched to a gene: 6. Germline CDR1 and CDR2: KGHDR and SFDVKD. CDR3 coding DNA: TGTGCCACCAGTGATTCCGGACTAGCCCCGACAGATACGCAGTATTTT. It yields the protein CATSDSGLAPTDTQYF.

This clonotype has more than one count but fewer than ten. The chain uses TRBV9 and TRBJ2-7; tentative D call: TRBD1 (5 bases). The germline gives CDR1 SGDLS, CDR2 YYNGEE. CDR3 length: 14 residues. V lost 4 bases and J lost 3, with 14 bases in between. CDR3 sequence (DNA): TGTGCCAGCAGCCCTACCACGCAGGGCTACGAGCAGTACTTC. It is translated as CASSPTTQGYEQYF.

There are many counts of this clonotype. The chain combines TRBV7-6 with TRBJ1-2, with 8 bases matching TRBD1. Germline CDR1 SGHVS, CDR2 FNYEAQ. Trimming removed 4 bases from V and 4 bases from J; junction bases left unmatched: 5. The CDR3 covers 14 residues. The CDR3 DNA is TGTGCCAGCAGCTCAGGACAGGGATCCTATGGCTACACCTTC. Protein sequence: CASSSGQGSYGYTF.

Details on this clonotype: One base away lies a much larger clone, so this may be a sequencing read error. V and J are TRBV3-1 and TRBJ1-2; 8 bases match TRBD1. The V segment lost 4 bases and the J segment 4 bases; nucleotides outside the gene matches: 2. The CDR3 consists of 13 residues. CDR1 is LGHDT and CDR2 is YNNKEL in the germline V gene (reference sequence). As DNA, the CDR3 is TGTGCCAGCAGCCTACAGGGGGTCTATGGCTACACCTTC. This codes for CASSLQGVYGYTF.

V usage is TRBV7-9 and J usage is TRBJ2-7; TRBD2 aligns across 13 bases. V shed 7 bases and J 3 bases; nucleotides not matched to a gene: 6. Germline V CDR1 and CDR2: SEHNR, FQNEAQ (reference sequence). This CDR3 region has 15 residues. CDR3 sequence (DNA): TGTGCCAGCACCTTGGGACTAGCGGGGCTCTACGAGCAGTACTTC. This sequence encodes CASTLGLAGLYEQYF.